The 25 T cell receptor beta chains below come from one sample, sequenced in a study of blood T cells in healthy people across ages. Primed by a sample-barcoded 5' primer and a J-beta primer mix, a second PCR proceeded for roughly 6 to 12 cycles. Using its own MiXCR run on the 5' RACE reads, TCRdb lists one record per CDR3 protein. The data show about 1.6 million distinct CDR3 sequences, 30% to 35% seen once. The specimen sequenced was blood. The origin of the receptors is a woman in her thirties in good health.

The V call is TRBV4-1, the J call TRBJ1-1, with TRBD1 identical over 7 bases. Trimming took 0 bases from V and 11 from J; bases not matched to a gene: 6. Germline CDR1 is MGHRA and CDR2 is YSYEKL. The CDR3 sequence is 13 residues long. The CDR3 DNA sequence: TGCGCCAGCAGCCAAGACAGGGGGAAGGAGGCTTTCTTT. This codes for CASSQDRGKEAFF.

The chain joins TRBV27 to TRBJ1-6; tentatively, D is TRBD1 (5 bases). The germline gives CDR1 MNHEY, CDR2 SMNVEV (reference sequence). V was shortened by 4 bases and J by 9 bases, with 16 bases between the two germline ends. CDR3 length: 15 amino acids. The CDR3 DNA reads as TGTGCCAGCAGTTCACAGCCCGGGGGGGGTTCACCCCTCCACTTT. The encoded protein is CASSSQPGGGSPLHF.

The chain uses TRBV20-1 and TRBJ1-6, with 8 positions matching TRBD1. From germline, CDR1 is DFQATT and CDR2 SNEGSKA (reference sequence). The CDR3 contains 15 residues. V lost 5 bases, J lost 7 bases, and 10 bases stayed unmatched. In DNA form, the CDR3 reads TGCAGTGCTGGCCGCCGGACAGGGAGGAATTCACCCCTCCACTTT. Amino acids: CSAGRRTGRNSPLHF.

On this clonotype: Being one base from a much bigger clone, this may be a read error. The chain combines TRBV29-1 with TRBJ2-3; the D is unclear. The CDR3 loop spans 12 amino acids. Germline assignment: CDR1 SQVTM and CDR2 ANQGSEA. The chain's CDR3 is CGVDPTPDTQYF. For the CDR3, the DNA is TGCGGCGTTGACCCAACCCCAGATACGCAGTATTTT.

V usage is TRBV12-3 or TRBV12-4 and J usage is TRBJ2-5; D is perhaps TRBD2 (6 bases). The V end lost 5 bases, the J end lost 5 bases, and 18 bases lay between the germline ends. The CDR3 is made up of 15 amino acids. The CDR3: CASSPPGRDGETQYF. DNA of the CDR3: TGTGCCAGCAGTCCCCCGGGGCGGGATGGGGAGACCCAGTACTTC.

The chain's CDR3 is CAISAVAEGSYEQYF. The CDR3 nucleotides are TGTGCCATCAGTGCGGTAGCGGAAGGCTCCTACGAGCAGTACTTC. The chain uses TRBV10-3 and TRBJ2-7, with a tentative D call TRBD2 (6 bases). The CDR3 extends over 15 amino acids. Per germline, CDR1 ENHRY and CDR2 SYGVKD. With 4 bases removed from V and 0 bases from J, the gap between germline ends came to 13 bases.

CDR3 sequence (DNA): TGTGCCACCAGTGACCCTGAGGGGACAGGGAAAAACTCGCTCCATGGCTACACCTTC. Translated: CATSDPEGTGKNSLHGYTF. The genes are TRBV24-1 and TRBJ1-2, with 9 positions matching TRBD1. The germline V gene encodes CDR1 KGHDR and CDR2 SFDVKD. CDR3 length: 19 amino acids. Losses at the gene ends were 4 bases for V and 6 bases for J; bases not matched to a gene: 20.

In this sample, this clonotype turned up once. DNA for the CDR3: TGTGCCAGCAGTGACTCCCCGGGGGGGAACAATGAGCAGTTCTTC. Encoded protein: CASSDSPGGNNEQFF. The gene calls are TRBV6-4 and TRBJ2-1; 8 bases line up with TRBD2. CDR1 and CDR2 from the germline V gene are MRHNA and SNTAGT. J gave up 5 bases and V 0 bases, and 3 bases lay outside the gene matches. The CDR3 has 15 residues.

This clonotype was counted between two and nine times. This chain connects TRBV28 to TRBJ2-5; the D gene is possibly TRBD2 (7 bases). CDR1 is MDHEN, CDR2 SYDVKM, per germline. The CDR3 loop spans 15 amino acids. V gave up 8 bases and J gave up 5 bases, with 21 bases separating them. The CDR3, as DNA: TGTGCCAGCGGAGGGGGGGCCTCGGGGGAGGAGACCCAGTACTTC. Translation gives CASGGGASGEETQYF. Based on the CDR3 plus reference TRBV28 and TRBJ2-5, the full variable domain is DVKVTQSSRYLVKRTGEKVFLECVQDMDHENMFWYRQDPGLGLRLIYFSYDVKMKEKGDIPEGYSVSREKKERFSLILESASTNQTSMYLCASGGGASGEETQYFGPGTRLLVL.

This clonotype was counted between two and nine times. The chain joins TRBV18 to TRBJ1-4, with 7 bases fitting TRBD1. V shed 2 bases and J 3 bases; nucleotides not matched to a gene: 6. CDR3 length equals 16 residues. Germline CDR1 and CDR2: KGHSH and LQKENI. CDR3 in amino acids: CASSPNRQGPNEKLFF. CDR3 DNA sequence: TGTGCCAGCTCACCAAACCGACAGGGCCCTAATGAAAAACTGTTTTTT.

The V call is TRBV6-5, the J call TRBJ1-1; D is perhaps TRBD1 (5 bases). The CDR3 totals 13 residues. Trimming stripped 2 bases from V and 9 bases from J, with 13 bases between. Germline values: CDR1 MNHEY, CDR2 SVGAGI. The chain's CDR3 is CASSYRGGAQAFF. In nucleotides, the CDR3 is TGTGCCAGCAGTTACAGGGGTGGAGCACAAGCTTTCTTT.

V is TRBV30 and J is TRBJ2-5; TRBD1 aligns across 12 bases. The J call may be mistaken, given a closer DNA end match to TRBJ2-7. The CDR3 loop spans 11 amino acids. Germline CDR1 and CDR2: GTSNPN and SVGIG (reference sequence). CDR3 region: CAAGQGAEQYF. The DNA of the CDR3 is TGTGCGGCGGGACAGGGGGCCGAGCAGTACTTC.

This clonotype has just one count. One junction end disagrees with the germline gene, perhaps due to a read error. J is TRBJ2-7 and V is TRBV20-1; the D gene is possibly TRBD2 (5 bases). This CDR3 comprises 13 residues. Germline CDR1 reads DFQATT; CDR2 reads SNEGSKA (reference sequence). This CDR3 is CSARRTRSYEQHF. In DNA form, the CDR3 reads TGCAGTGCCCGTCGGACTCGCTCCTACGAGCAGCACTTC.

J is TRBJ2-1 and V is TRBV25-1; the D is unclear. Per germline, CDR1 MGHDK and CDR2 SYGVNS. The CDR3 sequence is 15 residues long. The V end was cut by 4 bases, the J end by 0 bases, with 10 bases between. CDR3 loop: CASSALLSSYNEQFF. CDR3 nucleotides: TGTGCCAGCAGTGCCCTCCTTAGCTCCTACAATGAGCAGTTCTTC. Combining the CDR3 with reference TRBV25-1 and TRBJ2-1 gives the whole variable domain EADIYQTPRYLVIGTGKKITLECSQTMGHDKMYWYQQDPGMELHLIHYSYGVNSTEKGDLSSESTVSRIRTEHFPLTLESARPSHTSQYLCASSALLSSYNEQFFGPGTRLTVL.

A few counts support this clonotype. The chain links TRBV29-1 to TRBJ1-5; 7 bases agree with TRBD1. This CDR3 region has 13 residues. Germline-derived CDR1 and CDR2 are SQVTM and ANQGSEA. The ends lost 0 bases at V and 7 bases at J; junction bases unmatched: 3. CDR3 protein: CSVEDRGGQPQHF. The CDR3 nucleotides read TGCAGCGTTGAAGACAGGGGGGGACAGCCCCAGCATTTT.

The chain recombines TRBV13 with TRBJ2-2; D ambiguous. V lost 4 bases, J lost 9 bases, and 12 bases lay in between. CDR3 length: 13 residues. The germline V gene encodes CDR1 PRHDT and CDR2 FYEKMQ (reference sequence). CDR3 DNA: TGTGCCAGCAGCTCTGATGGGGTCAGGGAGCTGTTTTTT. The encoded protein is CASSSDGVRELFF. The entire variable domain, with the rest obtained from reference TRBV13 and TRBJ2-2, is as follows: AAGVIQSPRHLIKEKRETATLKCYPIPRHDTVYWYQQGPGQDPQFLISFYEKMQSDKGSIPDRFSAQQFSDYHSELNMSSLELGDSALYFCASSSDGVRELFFGEGSRLTVL.

The rearrangement uses TRBV20-1 and TRBJ2-1; 10 bases line up with TRBD1. Germline loops: CDR1 DFQATT, CDR2 SNEGSKA (reference sequence). The CDR3 consists of 15 residues. J was trimmed by 6 bases and V by 7 bases; bases with no gene match: 12. CDR3 protein: CSVITRQGALNEQFF. In DNA form, the CDR3 reads TGCAGTGTTATCACCCGACAGGGGGCTCTCAATGAGCAGTTCTTC.

The gene calls are TRBV20-1 and TRBJ1-5; possible D gene TRBD1, 6 bases. V was trimmed by 0 bases and J by 2 bases, leaving 14 bases between them. The germline V gene has CDR1 DFQATT and CDR2 SNEGSKA (reference sequence). The CDR3 totals 16 residues. The CDR3 reads CSARDLEGEGNQPQHF. The CDR3 bases are TGCAGTGCTAGAGATCTGGAGGGGGAGGGCAATCAGCCCCAGCATTTT.

This clonotype was picked up a small number of times. This chain links TRBV9 with TRBJ1-2; unclear D gene. V was pared by 0 bases and J by 0 bases, with 9 bases between. CDR1 SGDLS and CDR2 YYNGEE come from the germline V gene. The CDR3 sequence is 15 residues long. Here the CDR3 DNA reads TGTGCCAGCAGCGTAGCCCAGGTACCTAACTATGGCTACACCTTC. Translated, it gives CASSVAQVPNYGYTF.

Turning to this clonotype: Sequence at one end of the junction differs from germline and may be a read error. The rearrangement links TRBV20-1 to TRBJ2-2; 8 bases align to TRBD2. Germline V gene sequence: CDR1 DFQATT, CDR2 SNEGSKA (reference sequence). This CDR3 comprises 15 residues. This CDR3 reads CSASPGGGRTGELFF. The DNA for the CDR3 is TGCAGTGCTTCCCCGGGCGGGGGGAGGACCGGTGAGCTGTTTTTT.

This clonotype turned up a few times. The chain joins TRBV5-5 to TRBJ2-1; D is uncertain. Germline lookup yields CDR1 SGHKS and CDR2 YYEKEE (reference sequence). The germline V and J ends were trimmed by 1 base and 2 bases, with 13 bases remaining between them. This CDR3 spans 16 amino acids. This CDR3 reads CASSLTVAPTYNEQFF. CDR3 nucleotide sequence: TGTGCCAGCAGCTTGACAGTCGCGCCTACCTACAATGAGCAGTTCTTC. Supplemented by reference TRBV5-5 and TRBJ2-1, the full variable domain reads DAGVTQSPTHLIKTRGQQVTLRCSPISGHKSVSWYQQVLGQGPQFIFQYYEKEERGRGNFPDRFSARQFPNYSSELNVNALLLGDSALYLCASSLTVAPTYNEQFFGPGTRLTVL.

In the case of this clonotype: With a much larger clone just one base away, this may be a read error. The rearrangement uses TRBV7-2 and TRBJ2-7, with a weak D call TRBD1 (5 bases). The length of the CDR3 is 16 residues. CDR1 is SGHTA and CDR2 is FQGNSA in the germline V gene. CDR3 sequence: CAGSPTSGYSSYEQYF. As DNA, the CDR3 is TGTGCCGGCAGCCCCACATCAGGGTACAGCTCCTACGAGCAGTACTTC.

The genes are TRBV20-1 and TRBJ1-2; 8 nucleotides match TRBD1. CDR1 is DFQATT, CDR2 SNEGSKA, per germline (reference sequence). The CDR3 is 13 amino acids. Trimming at V came to 3 bases and at J to 4 bases, leaving 4 bases not matched to a gene. This CDR3 is CSARGDRLYGYTF. The CDR3 DNA follows: TGCAGTGCTAGGGGGGACAGGCTCTATGGCTACACCTTC.

The chain carries TRBV28 and TRBJ2-1; 7 bases align to TRBD2. V lost 7 bases, J lost 8 bases, and 20 bases stayed unmatched. This CDR3 spans 17 amino acids. CDR1 is MDHEN and CDR2 is SYDVKM in the germline V gene. The CDR3 bases are TGTGCCAGCACCACCCCTCAGTGGCGGGAGTTAGGCTATGAGCAGTTCTTC. Its translation is CASTTPQWRELGYEQFF.

J is TRBJ2-5 and V is TRBV6-1, with 13 nucleotides matching TRBD2. From germline, CDR1 is MNHNS and CDR2 SASEGT. The CDR3 has 15 residues. Trimming cost V 3 bases and J 3 bases; bases outside gene matches: 1. The CDR3 region has the DNA TGTGCCAGCAGTGATGGGACTAGCGGGAAAGAGACCCAGTACTTC. Translation gives CASSDGTSGKETQYF.